This T cell receptor (beta chain) was profiled in a study of cytomegalovirus exposure and HLA in healthy donors. This PCR relied on a set of 60 Vbeta primers and 13 Jbeta primers. Sequencing used immunoSEQ multiplex PCR; TCRdb keeps in-frame clones, though not all of them. The table lists over 120,000 clones, around three quarters of them singletons, with over 2% in the top ten. With respect to this clone: The antigen is unknown.

V shed 2 bases, J shed 9 bases, and the junction held 8 bases outside the gene matches. This CDR3 is 14 amino acids long. Germline lookup yields CDR1 MDHEN and CDR2 SYDVKM. Findings and caveats of the study: It was in a later analysis that TCR association rates were seen to vary by HLA locus, highest for DRB1 and lowest for HLA-C. Most of the TCR beta V segments (in an earlier analysis) were productive either about 87% or about 30% of the time.

The rearrangement uses TRBV28 and TRBJ2-7; 9 positions match TRBD2. The sequencing sample was made of PBMCs. The origin of this receptor is a woman between 18 and 29 years old in good health and CMV-seropositive. The CDR3 region has the DNA TGTGCCAGCAGTTTAGGTGGTAGCGGGGGCGGGCAGTACTTC. This codes for CASSLGGSGGGQYF.